Presented here are 9 T cell receptor beta chains from one specimen sequenced in a study of read filtering for tumor transcriptome and immune sequencing. From about 0.4 ug of RNA, a library with molecular barcoded alpha/delta and beta/gamma adaptors was made. TCRdb used MiXCR to reprocess the reads, holding one entry per CDR3 protein. The sample has over 40,000 distinct CDR3 sequences; approximately 12% are singletons. The source material was a population of CD138-negative cells sorted from bone marrow. The receptors here all came from a donor at least 40 years old with multiple myeloma.

This clonotype occurred many times. The J gene is TRBJ1-1, the V gene TRBV3-1; 7 nucleotides match TRBD1. The CDR3 consists of 16 residues. V trimming: 4 bases; J trimming: 0 bases; junction bases outside the gene matches: 8. CDR1 and CDR2 from the germline V gene are LGHDT and YNNKEL (reference sequence). The CDR3 sequence is CASSLGRGMVNTEAFF. CDR3 DNA sequence: TGTGCCAGCAGCCTGGGCAGGGGGATGGTGAACACTGAAGCTTTCTTT.

In its sample, this clonotype was seen a few times. Possible read error: a much larger clone is one base away. The gene calls are TRBV11-2 and TRBJ2-5; D unresolved. CDR1 is SGHAT and CDR2 is FQNNGV in the germline V gene. This CDR3 is 15 amino acids long. CDR3 in amino acids: CASGLDQLVMETQYF. CDR3 DNA sequence: TGTGCCAGCGGCTTAGATCAATTAGTCATGGAGACCCAGTACTTC.

This clonotype was observed many times. This chain connects TRBV24-1 to TRBJ1-1; possible D gene TRBD1, 5 bases. The CDR3 has 14 amino acids. With 4 bases removed from V and 0 bases from J, the gap between germline ends came to 8 bases. Germline V gives CDR1 KGHDR, CDR2 SFDVKD. For the CDR3, the DNA is TGTGCCACCAGTGACCGGGACGTGAACACTGAAGCTTTCTTT. The encoded protein is CATSDRDVNTEAFF.

This clonotype was recorded at least ten times. This rearrangement joins TRBV6-1 to TRBJ1-5; D is unresolved. CDR1 is MNHNS and CDR2 is SASEGT in the germline V gene. CDR3 size: 13 residues. With 3 bases removed from V and 5 bases from J, the gap between germline ends came to 8 bases. As DNA, the CDR3 is TGTGCCAGCAGTGAGGAAGGCGATCAGCCCCAGCATTTT. Residues: CASSEEGDQPQHF.

The sample holds many counts of this clonotype. This sequence joins TRBV7-2 and TRBJ2-3, with 10 bases identical to TRBD2. This CDR3 contains 15 residues. Germline CDR1 SGHTA, CDR2 FQGNSA. V trimming: 5 bases; J trimming: 0 bases; junction bases outside the gene matches: 2. The CDR3 DNA sequence: TGTGCCAGCAGCATACTAGCGGGAAGCACAGATACGCAGTATTTT. Protein product: CASSILAGSTDTQYF.

This clonotype was seen repeatedly, ten times or more. The chain uses TRBV20-1 and TRBJ2-7, with 8 nucleotides matching TRBD1. Germline CDR1 is DFQATT and CDR2 is SNEGSKA (reference sequence). The CDR3 sequence is 13 residues long. V shed 4 bases, J shed 6 bases, and the junction held 8 bases outside the gene matches. The DNA of the CDR3 is TGCAGTGCTACCTCGGACAGGGCCGGCGAGCAGTACTTC. Protein product: CSATSDRAGEQYF.

This clonotype was recorded at least ten times. The chain couples TRBV20-1 to TRBJ1-1; D is possibly TRBD1 (5 bases). Trimming cost V 0 bases and J 1 base, with 12 bases left between them. Looked up from germline, CDR1 is DFQATT and CDR2 is SNEGSKA (reference sequence). The CDR3 covers 15 residues. This CDR3 reads CSAREGDFWNTEAFF. In DNA form, the CDR3 reads TGCAGTGCTAGAGAGGGGGACTTCTGGAACACTGAAGCTTTCTTT.

This clonotype has a count of ten or more. The chain carries TRBV27 and TRBJ1-2; possibly TRBD1 for D (6 bases). Trimming pared 2 bases from V and 4 bases from J, leaving 14 bases between. There are 15 residues in the CDR3. Germline V CDR1 and CDR2: MNHEY, SMNVEV (reference sequence). CDR3 DNA: TGTGCCAGCAGTTTAAGGGGGGGCGCTGGCTATGGCTACACCTTC. It codes for CASSLRGGAGYGYTF.

This clonotype was seen ten or more times. The chain joins TRBV28 to TRBJ2-2, with D perhaps TRBD1 (5 bases). V dropped 5 bases and J dropped 7 bases, with 11 bases sitting between them. Germline CDR1 MDHEN, CDR2 SYDVKM. The CDR3 has 13 residues. This CDR3 reads CASSPQGLGELFF. DNA of the CDR3: TGTGCCAGCAGTCCGCAGGGTCTCGGGGAGCTGTTTTTT. Filled out from reference TRBV28 and TRBJ2-2, the complete variable domain reads DVKVTQSSRYLVKRTGEKVFLECVQDMDHENMFWYRQDPGLGLRLIYFSYDVKMKEKGDIPEGYSVSREKKERFSLILESASTNQTSMYLCASSPQGLGELFFGEGSRLTVL.